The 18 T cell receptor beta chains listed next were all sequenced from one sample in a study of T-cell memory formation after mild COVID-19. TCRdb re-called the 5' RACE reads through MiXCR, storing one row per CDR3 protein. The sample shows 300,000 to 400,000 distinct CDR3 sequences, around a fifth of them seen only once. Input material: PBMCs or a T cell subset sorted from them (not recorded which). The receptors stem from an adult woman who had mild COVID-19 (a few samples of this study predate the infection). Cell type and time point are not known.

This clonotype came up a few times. This CDR3 is CASSQDHSDYEQYF. For the CDR3, the DNA is TGCGCCAGCAGCCAAGATCACAGCGACTACGAGCAGTACTTC. The chain carries TRBV4-1 and TRBJ2-7, with unresolved D. Germline loops: CDR1 MGHRA, CDR2 YSYEKL. The CDR3 has 14 amino acids. V dropped 0 bases and J dropped 3 bases, with 9 bases sitting between them.

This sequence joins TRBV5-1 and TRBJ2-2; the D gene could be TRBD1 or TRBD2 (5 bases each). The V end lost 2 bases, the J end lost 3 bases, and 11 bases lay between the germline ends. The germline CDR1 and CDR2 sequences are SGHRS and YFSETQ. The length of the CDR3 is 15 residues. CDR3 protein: CASSLRGDDTGELFF. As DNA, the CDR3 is TGCGCCAGCAGCTTACGGGGCGATGACACCGGGGAGCTGTTTTTT.

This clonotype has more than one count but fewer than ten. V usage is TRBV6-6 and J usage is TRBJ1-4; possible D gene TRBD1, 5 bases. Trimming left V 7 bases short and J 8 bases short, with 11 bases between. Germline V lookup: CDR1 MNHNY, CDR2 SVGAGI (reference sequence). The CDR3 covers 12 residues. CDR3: CASTSGGEKLFF. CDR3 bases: TGTGCCAGCACTTCGGGGGGGGAAAAACTGTTTTTT.

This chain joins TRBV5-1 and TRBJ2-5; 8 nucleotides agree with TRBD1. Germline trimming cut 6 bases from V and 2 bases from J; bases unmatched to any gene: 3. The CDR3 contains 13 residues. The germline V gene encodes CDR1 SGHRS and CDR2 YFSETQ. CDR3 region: CASTDRVQETQYF. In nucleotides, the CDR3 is TGCGCCAGCACGGACAGGGTTCAAGAGACCCAGTACTTC.

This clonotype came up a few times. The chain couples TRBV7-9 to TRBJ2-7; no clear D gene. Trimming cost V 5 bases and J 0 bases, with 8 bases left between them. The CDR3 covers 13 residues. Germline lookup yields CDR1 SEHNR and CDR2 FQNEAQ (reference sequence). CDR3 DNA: TGTGCCAGCAGCAGAGCCAGCTCCTACGAGCAGTACTTC. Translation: CASSRASSYEQYF.

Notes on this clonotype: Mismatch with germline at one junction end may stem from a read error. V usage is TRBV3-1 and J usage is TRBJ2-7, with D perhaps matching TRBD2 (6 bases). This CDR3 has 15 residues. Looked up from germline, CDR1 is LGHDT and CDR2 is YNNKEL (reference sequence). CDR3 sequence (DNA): TGTGCCAGCAGACTCGGGACTGTGAGCTCCTACGAGCGGTACTTC. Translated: CASRLGTVSSYERYF.

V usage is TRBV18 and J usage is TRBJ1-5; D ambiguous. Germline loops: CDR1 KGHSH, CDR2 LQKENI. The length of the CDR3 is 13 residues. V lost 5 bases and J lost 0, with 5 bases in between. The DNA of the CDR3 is TGTGCCAGCTCAGGATATAGCAATCAGCCCCAGCATTTT. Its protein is CASSGYSNQPQHF.

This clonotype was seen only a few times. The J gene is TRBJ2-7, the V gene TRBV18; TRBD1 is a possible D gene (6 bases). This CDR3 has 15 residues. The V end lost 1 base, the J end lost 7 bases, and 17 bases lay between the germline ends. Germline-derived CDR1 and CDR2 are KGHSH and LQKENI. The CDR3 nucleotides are TGTGCCAGCTCACCACTGGCACCCGCGAGGGGGGAGCAGTACTTC. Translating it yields CASSPLAPARGEQYF.

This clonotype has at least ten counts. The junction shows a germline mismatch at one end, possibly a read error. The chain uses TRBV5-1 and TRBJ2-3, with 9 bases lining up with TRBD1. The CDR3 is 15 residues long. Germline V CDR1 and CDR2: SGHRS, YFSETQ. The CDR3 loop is CASSLQGASTDTQYF. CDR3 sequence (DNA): TGTGCCAGCAGCTTACAGGGGGCTAGCACAGATACGCAGTATTTT.

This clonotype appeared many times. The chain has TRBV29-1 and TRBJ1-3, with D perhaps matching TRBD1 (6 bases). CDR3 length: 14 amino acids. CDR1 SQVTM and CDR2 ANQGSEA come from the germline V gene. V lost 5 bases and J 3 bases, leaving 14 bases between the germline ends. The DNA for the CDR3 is TGCAGCGTTTTCGACAGGAATAATGGAAACACCATATATTTT. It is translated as CSVFDRNNGNTIYF.

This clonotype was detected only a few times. This CDR3 is CASSPLPQRSDTQYF. The CDR3 DNA reads TGTGCCAGCAGCCCCCTCCCGCAAAGGTCGGATACGCAGTATTTT. This chain connects TRBV7-6 to TRBJ2-3; D gene unclear. Germline CDR1 and CDR2: SGHVS and FNYEAQ. With 5 bases removed from V and 6 bases from J, the gap between germline ends came to 18 bases. This CDR3 has 15 amino acids.

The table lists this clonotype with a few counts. In DNA form, the CDR3 reads TGTGCCAGCAATGGCCTGAGCTCCTACAATGAGCAGTTCTTC. This codes for CASNGLSSYNEQFF. The rearrangement links TRBV7-9 to TRBJ2-1; no firm D call. The CDR3 extends over 14 amino acids. Germline assignment: CDR1 SEHNR and CDR2 FQNEAQ (reference sequence). Trimming cost V 7 bases and J 0 bases, with 10 bases left between them.

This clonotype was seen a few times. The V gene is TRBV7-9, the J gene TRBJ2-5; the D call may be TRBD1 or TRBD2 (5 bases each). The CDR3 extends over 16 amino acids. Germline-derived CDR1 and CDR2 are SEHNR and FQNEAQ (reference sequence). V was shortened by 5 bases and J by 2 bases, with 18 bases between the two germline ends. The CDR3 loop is CASSLRESQLQETQYF. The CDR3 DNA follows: TGTGCCAGCAGCCTCAGGGAGTCGCAACTTCAAGAGACCCAGTACTTC.

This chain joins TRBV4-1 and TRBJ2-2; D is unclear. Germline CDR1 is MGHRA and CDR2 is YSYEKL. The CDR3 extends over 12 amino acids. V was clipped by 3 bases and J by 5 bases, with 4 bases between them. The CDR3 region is CASSHPTGELFF. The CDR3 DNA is TGCGCCAGCAGCCATCCTACCGGGGAGCTGTTTTTT.

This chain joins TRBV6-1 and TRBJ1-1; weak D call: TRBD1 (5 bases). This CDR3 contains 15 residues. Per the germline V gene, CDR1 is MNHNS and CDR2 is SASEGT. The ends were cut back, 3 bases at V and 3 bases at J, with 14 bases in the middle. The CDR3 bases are TGTGCCAGCAGTGAGTACGGGGGGAGGGACACTGAAGCTTTCTTT. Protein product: CASSEYGGRDTEAFF.

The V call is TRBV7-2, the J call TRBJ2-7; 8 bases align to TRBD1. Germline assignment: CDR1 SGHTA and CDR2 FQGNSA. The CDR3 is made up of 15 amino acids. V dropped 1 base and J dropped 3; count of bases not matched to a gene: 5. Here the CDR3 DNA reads TGTGCCAGCAGCTTAGATGTGACAGGGGACTACGAGCAGTACTTC. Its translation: CASSLDVTGDYEQYF.

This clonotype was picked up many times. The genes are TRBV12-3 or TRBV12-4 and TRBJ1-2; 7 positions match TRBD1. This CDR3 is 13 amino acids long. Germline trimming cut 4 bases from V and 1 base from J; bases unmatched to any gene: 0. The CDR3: CASSSGGNYGYTF. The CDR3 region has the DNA TGTGCCAGCAGTTCAGGGGGTAACTATGGCTACACCTTC.

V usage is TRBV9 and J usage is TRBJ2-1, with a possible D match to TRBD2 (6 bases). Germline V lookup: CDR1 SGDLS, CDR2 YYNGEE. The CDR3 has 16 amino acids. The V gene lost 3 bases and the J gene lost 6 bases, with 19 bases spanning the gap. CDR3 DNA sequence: TGTGCCAGCAGCGAGGAGGGACCCTATGGTGGCAATGAGCAGTTCTTC. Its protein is CASSEEGPYGGNEQFF.